A selection of T cell receptor beta chains follows, all from one sample in a study of T cells after yellow fever vaccination. One entry per CDR3 protein results from TCRdb running MiXCR on the 5' RACE reads. Here the sample spans a few hundred thousand distinct CDR3 sequences, around 8.6% being singletons. The sequences come from CD4+ T cells sorted from PBMCs, collected 5 days after the yellow fever booster vaccination. The receptors derive from a man aged 18 to 30 who received the YFV17D yellow fever vaccine. The CDR3 runs from the conserved cysteine through the conserved F or W. A D gene is named only where the DNA matches it firmly. Part of the rows lack a size; the others show once, few, many or a class for expanded clones.

d_call | j_call | v_call | clone_size | cdr3_nt | cdr3_aa
TRBD1 | TRBJ1-6 | TRBV20-1 | few | TGCAGTGCTCAGGGGGGAGGCGCCTATAATTCACCCCTCCACTTT | CSAQGGGAYNSPLHF
TRBD1 | TRBJ2-5 | TRBV6-5 | few | TGTGCCAGCAGTTACCACGGGACAGCCCAAGAGACCCAGTACTTC | CASSYHGTAQETQYF
TRBD2 | TRBJ2-1 | TRBV5-5 | NA | TGTGCCAGCAGCTTGCTAACTAGAGCGGGGGGGTCCAGCTCCTACAATGAGCAGTTCTTC | CASSLLTRAGGSSSYNEQFF
NA | TRBJ1-1 | TRBV18 | few | TGTGCCAGCTCACCTAACCGGATGGTCGAGGGACTGAACACTGAAGCTTTCTTT | CASSPNRMVEGLNTEAFF
NA | TRBJ1-4 | TRBV4-2 | NA | TGTGCCAGCAGCCAGCGAGGGGAAAAACTGTTATTT | CASSQRGEKLLF
TRBD2 | TRBJ2-3 | TRBV20-1 | NA | TGCAGTGCTCATACCGGGACTAGAGATACGCAGTATTTT | CSAHTGTRDTQYF
TRBD2 | TRBJ2-3 | TRBV20-1 | many | TGCAGTGCTAATTCCCCACTAGCGGGGAGCACAGATACGCAGTATTTT | CSANSPLAGSTDTQYF
TRBD1 | TRBJ1-3 | TRBV12-3/TRBV12-4 | many | TGTGCCAGCAGGGAGACAGGGTCGGGAAACACCATATATTTT | CASRETGSGNTIYF
TRBD2 | TRBJ2-3 | TRBV6-2/TRBV6-3 | NA | TGTGCCAGCAGTTACTCGTCGACGTGGGCGGGGGGGCCAGATACGCAGTATTTT | CASSYSSTWAGGPDTQYF
TRBD2 | TRBJ2-5 | TRBV7-9 | NA | TGTGCCAGCAGCCCAGCGGGGGGGCCCCCAGAGACCCAGTACTTC | CASSPAGGPPETQYF
NA | TRBJ2-7 | TRBV18 | NA | TGTGCCAGCTCACCCGGACCGCAGGGCTACGAGCAGTACTTC | CASSPGPQGYEQYF
TRBD1 | TRBJ1-2 | TRBV7-8 | few | TGTGCCAGCACCACACCAGGGGGGTTCGGGGTCTATGGCTACACCTTC | CASTTPGGFGVYGYTF
TRBD2 | TRBJ2-5 | TRBV4-3 | few | TGCGCCAGCAGCCAAGACCGCCTAGCGGGGGGAGAGACCCAGTACTTC | CASSQDRLAGGETQYF
TRBD1 | TRBJ1-6 | TRBV7-3 | few | TGTGCCAGCAGCTTGACAGGGAATTCACCCCTCCACTTT | CASSLTGNSPLHF
TRBD1 | TRBJ2-3 | TRBV7-2 | few | TGTGCCAGCAGCTTAGTGGCAGGGGGTATAGATACGCAGTATTTT | CASSLVAGGIDTQYF
NA | TRBJ1-2 | TRBV12-3/TRBV12-4 | few | TGTGCCAGCAGTTTATGGGAAGCAGCTAACTATGGCTACACCTTC | CASSLWEAANYGYTF
NA | TRBJ1-4 | TRBV14 | NA | TGTGCCAGCAGCCAAGTGAGAGAAAAACTGTTTTTT | CASSQVREKLFF
TRBD1 | TRBJ1-6 | TRBV12-3/TRBV12-4 | few | TGTGCCAGCAGTGCAGGGGGCAATACTAATTCACCCCTCCACTTT | CASSAGGNTNSPLHF
TRBD2 | TRBJ2-1 | TRBV27 | many | TGTGCCAGCAGACGACGACCTAGCGGGGGATCGTTTGAGCAGTTCTTC | CASRRRPSGGSFEQFF
NA | TRBJ2-1 | TRBV28 | NA | TGTGCCAGCCTTCCGTTGGGGGAAGGGGCCTACAATGAGCAGTTCTTC | CASLPLGEGAYNEQFF
TRBD2 | TRBJ2-2 | TRBV7-3 | few | TGTGCCAGCAGCTTAAGCGGGGGGCTCACCGGGGAGCTGTTTTTT | CASSLSGGLTGELFF
TRBD2 | TRBJ2-7 | TRBV20-1 | NA | TGCAGTGCTAGAATAGCGGGGGGTTATTCCTACGAGCAGTACTTC | CSARIAGGYSYEQYF
NA | TRBJ2-5 | TRBV28 | many | TGTGCCAGCAGTTTACGCGGACTCCAAGAGACCCAGTACTTC | CASSLRGLQETQYF
NA | TRBJ2-3 | TRBV7-2 | few | TGTGCCAGCAGCCTCCCCGGGATGCGCACAGATACGCAGTATTTT | CASSLPGMRTDTQYF
TRBD1 | TRBJ1-2 | TRBV3-1 | few | TGTGCCAGCAGCCAAGAAGACAGGGCGAGTGGCTACACCTTC | CASSQEDRASGYTF
NA | TRBJ2-7 | TRBV7-8 | many | TGTGCCAGCAGCTTAGCGGAAGTTGGGAGAAAGCAGTACTTC | CASSLAEVGRKQYF
NA | TRBJ2-7 | TRBV5-1 | few | TGCGCCAGCAGCTTGGGGCAGGGATCCGACGAGCAGTACTTC | CASSLGQGSDEQYF
TRBD2 | TRBJ2-7 | TRBV7-9 | few | TGTGCCAGCAGCTTGGCGACTAGCGGGGCGACCTACGAGCAGTACTTC | CASSLATSGATYEQYF
NA | TRBJ1-5 | TRBV3-1 | few | TGTGCCAGCAGCCAGGGACTGGATCAGCCCCAGCATTTT | CASSQGLDQPQHF
NA | TRBJ1-1 | TRBV7-2 | few | TGTGCCAGCGGGCAGGGGAGTGGGGCTGAAGCTTTCTTT | CASGQGSGAEAFF
NA | TRBJ2-3 | TRBV19 | few | TGTGCCAGTAGTATAACACAGGGTTCAGATACGCAGTATTTT | CASSITQGSDTQYF
NA | TRBJ2-1 | TRBV5-1 | few | TGCGCCAGCAGCTTGGTGACTTCGGTCAATGAGCAGTTCTTC | CASSLVTSVNEQFF
TRBD1 | TRBJ2-7 | TRBV10-3 | few | TGTGCCATCAGCGGGACAGGAAATACCTACGAGCAGTACTTC | CAISGTGNTYEQYF
TRBD1 | TRBJ1-2 | TRBV4-3 | many | TGCGCCAGCAGCCATGGGACAGGGTATGGCTACACCTTC | CASSHGTGYGYTF
TRBD2 | TRBJ2-5 | TRBV28 | NA | TGTGCCAGCAGTTCCCTAGCGGGGTCAGGAGAGACCCAGTACTTC | CASSSLAGSGETQYF
NA | TRBJ1-3 | TRBV9 | few | TGTGCCAGCAGCGTAGGGGGGTCAGTCTCTGGAAACACCATATATTTT | CASSVGGSVSGNTIYF
NA | TRBJ1-5 | TRBV7-3 | NA | TGTGCCAGCAGCTCCCAGGGGACCCAGCCCCAGCATTTT | CASSSQGTQPQHF
TRBD1 | TRBJ1-1 | TRBV12-3/TRBV12-4 | few | TGTGCCAGCAGTTTATTAGGGGGCGAGGTTGAAGCTTTCTTT | CASSLLGGEVEAFF
NA | TRBJ2-5 | TRBV20-1 | NA | TGCAGTGCTAGAGATCACGAGAGAAACCAAGAGACCCAGTACTTC | CSARDHERNQETQYF
NA | TRBJ1-2 | TRBV4-3 | many | TGCGCCAGCAGTACACGGGCCCACTATGGCTACACCTTC | CASSTRAHYGYTF
NA | TRBJ1-6 | TRBV12-3/TRBV12-4 | NA | TGTGCCAGCAGTTTAGTTGTGGGGTATTCACCCCTCCACTTT | CASSLVVGYSPLHF
TRBD2 | TRBJ2-2 | TRBV3-1 | NA | TGTGCCAGCAGCCCACAACTAGCGGGGGTATATAGCGGGGAGCTGTTTTTT | CASSPQLAGVYSGELFF
NA | TRBJ2-5 | TRBV5-4 | NA | TGTGCCAGCAGCTTGGACTCGTGGGAGACCCAGTACTTC | CASSLDSWETQYF
TRBD2 | TRBJ2-4 | TRBV14 | few | TGTGCCAGCAGCTTCGGACTAGCGGGGACAGCCAAAAACATTCAGTACTTC | CASSFGLAGTAKNIQYF
TRBD1 | TRBJ2-5 | TRBV5-1 | NA | TGCGCCAGCAGCCTTGACAGGGCTAGGGGGCGCGAGACCCAGTACTTC | CASSLDRARGRETQYF
NA | TRBJ2-5 | TRBV12-3/TRBV12-4 | many | TGTGCCAGCAGTTTGAGCTGGGACAAGGGGGAAGAGACCCAGTACTTC | CASSLSWDKGEETQYF
NA | TRBJ2-3 | TRBV9 | few | TGTGCCAGCAGCGCCTCGGACTTCACAGATACGCAGTATTTT | CASSASDFTDTQYF
NA | TRBJ1-3 | TRBV4-1 | NA | TGCGCCAGCAGCCAAGGCCGGGCCTCTGGAAACACCATATATTTT | CASSQGRASGNTIYF
TRBD2 | TRBJ2-1 | TRBV5-5 | NA | TGTGCCAGCAGCCCGAGACTAGCGGGGGGGTTCTCCTACAATGAGCAGTTCTTC | CASSPRLAGGFSYNEQFF
NA | TRBJ1-2 | TRBV5-1 | NA | TGCGCCAGCAGCTTGGAACGGTACAGATACACCTTC | CASSLERYRYTF
NA | TRBJ2-3 | TRBV4-3 | many | TGCGCCAGCAGCCAAGATCGGAACACAGATACGCAGTATTTT | CASSQDRNTDTQYF
TRBD1 | TRBJ1-2 | TRBV10-3 | NA | TGTGCCATCAGTGAGTCGGGACAGGGGAGCTATGGCTACACCTTC | CAISESGQGSYGYTF
TRBD1 | TRBJ1-4 | TRBV7-9 | NA | TGTGCCAGCGCGCCCAGGGGGTCTAATGAAAAACTGTTTTTT | CASAPRGSNEKLFF
NA | TRBJ2-1 | TRBV7-2 | NA | TGTGCCAGCAGCTTGGGCAGGACCCTACGTAATGAGCAGTTCTTC | CASSLGRTLRNEQFF
NA | TRBJ2-7 | TRBV5-1 | many | TGCGCCAGCAGCATCCGGGAGGAGCAGTACTTC | CASSIREEQYF
TRBD2 | TRBJ2-2 | TRBV19 | few | TGTGCCAGTAAGGCGGGGGGAGCTTCCGGGGAGCTGTTTTTT | CASKAGGASGELFF
NA | TRBJ2-2 | TRBV20-1 | NA | TGCAGTGCTAGAGAAACAGGGCAGAGGACCGGGGAGCTGTTTTTT | CSARETGQRTGELFF
TRBD1 | TRBJ2-7 | TRBV5-1 | NA | TGCGCCAGCAGCTTGGTTTCCGGGACAGGGACCTACGAGCAGTACTTC | CASSLVSGTGTYEQYF
NA | TRBJ2-3 | TRBV7-2 | NA | TGTGCCAGCAGCTTAGAGTACGCCCTTAGCACAGATACGCAGTATTTT | CASSLEYALSTDTQYF
NA | TRBJ2-7 | TRBV11-1 | few | TGTGCCAGCAGCTTAGCGACGATATACGAGCAGTACTTC | CASSLATIYEQYF